The next 6 T cell receptor beta chains were all read from a single sample in a study of T cells after yellow fever vaccination. TCRdb redid the calling of the 5' RACE reads with MiXCR, one entry per CDR3 protein. This sample has hundreds of thousands of distinct CDR3 sequences, with 6.2% found just once. Specimen: PBMCs, collected 5 days after the yellow fever booster vaccination. The receptors shown here come from a man younger than 40 who received the YFV17D yellow fever vaccine.

This clonotype was seen a few times. This sequence joins TRBV12-3 or TRBV12-4 and TRBJ2-1; TRBD2 aligns across 12 bases. This CDR3 is 16 amino acids long. Trimming cost V 6 bases and J 7 bases; bases outside gene matches: 10. The CDR3 here is CASSPSGRESENEQFF. CDR3 nucleotides: TGTGCCAGCAGCCCTAGCGGGAGGGAATCGGAGAATGAGCAGTTCTTC.

A few counts support this clonotype. This chain uses TRBV11-2 with TRBJ2-5, with 9 bases identical to TRBD2. Germline assignment: CDR1 SGHAT and CDR2 FQNNGV. V gave up 7 bases and J gave up 5 bases; unmatched junction bases: 17. There are 17 residues in the CDR3. The CDR3 DNA reads TGTGCCAGCACCCCTCTGCGGGCGTTGAGCGGGGGGGAGACCCAGTACTTC. It yields the protein CASTPLRALSGGETQYF.

The chain combines TRBV24-1 with TRBJ2-1; possible D gene TRBD2, 5 bases. The ends were cut back, 4 bases at V and 7 bases at J, with 16 bases in the middle. The CDR3 is 15 residues long. CDR1 KGHDR and CDR2 SFDVKD come from the germline V gene. The CDR3 spells CATSDPRRSVNEQFF. The DNA for the CDR3 is TGTGCCACCAGTGACCCGAGGAGGAGTGTTAATGAGCAGTTCTTC.

This clonotype was seen only a few times. V usage is TRBV5-1 and J usage is TRBJ2-6; the match to TRBD2 covers 7 bases. The CDR3 consists of 17 residues. J lost 4 bases, V lost 2 bases, and 9 bases had no gene match. Germline V gene data show CDR1 as SGHRS and CDR2 as YFSETQ. CDR3 in DNA: TGCGCCAGCAGCTTCGACGGGAGGCCCTTGGGGGCCAACGTCCTGACTTTC. Protein: CASSFDGRPLGANVLTF.

This clonotype was detected a few times. This chain links TRBV5-1 with TRBJ2-7; 9 nucleotides align to TRBD2. The V gene's germline CDR1 is SGHRS and CDR2 YFSETQ. The V gene end was trimmed by 2 bases and the J gene end by 4 bases; junction bases not matched to a gene: 7. CDR3 size: 15 residues. The CDR3 protein is CASSLTAGGRYEQYF. As DNA, the CDR3 is TGCGCCAGCAGCTTAACAGCGGGAGGAAGGTACGAGCAGTACTTC.

The chain uses TRBV20-1 and TRBJ2-7; D unclear. There are 15 residues in the CDR3. Germline CDR1 reads DFQATT; CDR2 reads SNEGSKA (reference sequence). Trimming left V 3 bases short and J 3 bases short, with 18 bases between. This CDR3 is CSASSFPADSYEQYF. The CDR3 DNA is TGCAGTGCTAGCAGTTTCCCGGCAGATAGCTACGAGCAGTACTTC.